This TCR beta chain was recovered during a study of blood T cell repertoires in COVID-19. Turning to the study itself: PBMCs, B-cell-depleted T cells, or T cells provided the cDNA or gDNA that made up the material.

This CDR3 spans 15 amino acids. Trimming removed 0 bases at V and 3 bases at J, with 11 bases between. Germline V gene data show CDR1 as ENHRY and CDR2 as SYGVKD. Followed longitudinally, the Seattle patients had been enrolled during active infection. Data came from immunoSEQ multiplex PCR; TCRdb stores just in-frame clones and leaves some out. The table records hundreds of thousands of clones, roughly 81% of them present only once. This rearrangement joins TRBV10-3 to TRBJ1-2; weak D call: TRBD1 (6 bases). This TCR derives from a woman older than 75 with COVID-19, enrolled during active disease. Source material: peripheral blood. This CDR3 is CAISESGGGHYGYTF. The CDR3 DNA is TGTGCCATCAGTGAGTCGGGCGGGGGCCACTATGGCTACACCTTC.